This T cell receptor (beta chain) came from a study of T cells after yellow fever vaccination. As concerns this clonotype: The antigen remains undetermined.

MiXCR, applied by TCRdb to the 5' RACE reads, yields one record per CDR3 protein. There are about 360,000 distinct CDR3 sequences in the sample; around 6.4% occur only once, and 15% lies in the top ten. General observations from the study: One caveat is that FACS-sorted repertoires could contain abundant clonotypes contaminating from the bulk population.

Trimming took 3 bases from V and 2 from J, leaving 11 bases between them. The CDR3 totals 15 residues. Germline CDR1 SEHNR, CDR2 FQNEAQ (reference sequence). Material: PBMCs, obtained 5 days after the yellow fever booster vaccination. The receptor's source is a man aged 30 to 39 who received the YFV17D yellow fever vaccine. The chain recombines TRBV7-9 with TRBJ1-3; D is perhaps TRBD1 (6 bases). CDR3 coding DNA: TGTGCCAGCAGCTTTACGGCAGGGGCTGGAAACACCATATATTTT. Translated: CASSFTAGAGNTIYF.